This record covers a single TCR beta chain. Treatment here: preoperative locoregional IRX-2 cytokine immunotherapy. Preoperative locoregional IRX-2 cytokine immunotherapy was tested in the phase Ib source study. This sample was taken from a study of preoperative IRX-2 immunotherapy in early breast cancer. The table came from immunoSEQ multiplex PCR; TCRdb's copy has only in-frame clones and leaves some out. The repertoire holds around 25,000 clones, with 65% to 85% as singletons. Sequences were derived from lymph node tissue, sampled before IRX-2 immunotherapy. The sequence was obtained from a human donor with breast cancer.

CDR3: CASSYMVGETQYF. The DNA of the CDR3 is TGTGCCAGCAGTTATATGGTTGGGGAGACCCAGTACTTC. The rearrangement joins TRBV6-8 to TRBJ2-5; the D is unclear. From germline, CDR1 is MNHGY and CDR2 SAAAGT. The CDR3 consists of 13 residues. V was clipped by 3 bases and J by 5 bases, with 10 bases between them.